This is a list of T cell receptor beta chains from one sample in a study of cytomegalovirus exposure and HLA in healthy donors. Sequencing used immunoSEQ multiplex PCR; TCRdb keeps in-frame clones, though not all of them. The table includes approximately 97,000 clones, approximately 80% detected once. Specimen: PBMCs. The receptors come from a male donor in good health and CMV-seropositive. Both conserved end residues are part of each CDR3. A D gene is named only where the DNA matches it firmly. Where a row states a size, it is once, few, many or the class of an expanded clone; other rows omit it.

TGCGCCAGCAGCCTCCCTACCTACGAGCAGTACTTC	CASSLPTYEQYF	12	TRBJ2-7	TRBV5-1	.	.
TGTGCCAGCTCCCCGATGCGAGACAGGTTCTGGGGTGGTTCCTACGAGCAGTACTTC	CASSPMRDRFWGGSYEQYF	19	TRBJ2-7	TRBV18	.	few
TGCGCCAGCAGCCCGACAGGGGGGCATGGAGAGACCCAGTACTTC	CASSPTGGHGETQYF	15	TRBJ2-5	TRBV5-1	TRBD1	once
TGTGCCAGCAGACGACCAGACAGAATAGCTGAAGCTTTCTTT	CASRRPDRIAEAFF	14	TRBJ1-1	TRBV6-1	.	.
TGTGCCAGCAGCGTAGAGGGAGATAGCACAGATACGCAGTATTTT	CASSVEGDSTDTQYF	15	TRBJ2-3	TRBV9	.	.
TGTGCCAGCAGTCAAATAGCGGATAGCTCCTACGAGCAGTACTTC	CASSQIADSSYEQYF	15	TRBJ2-7	TRBV4-2	.	.
TGTGCCAGCAGCTCCCAAGGGGGGGAGGGGCAGGATGAGCAGTTCTTC	CASSSQGGEGQDEQFF	16	TRBJ2-1	TRBV7-2	.	.
TGTGCCAGCAAGGCGAGCGGGAGTCCCCACGAGCAGTACTTC	CASKASGSPHEQYF	14	TRBJ2-7	TRBV6-5	TRBD2	.
TGTGCCAGCAGTTTTGTTAGACGCACAGGGGGCGAAGGAACCGGGGAGCTGTTTTTT	CASSFVRRTGGEGTGELFF	19	TRBJ2-2	TRBV28	TRBD1	few
TGTGCCAGCAGCTTAGGGCCCGTGGGACAGGGGGCGAGTGAGCAGTTCTTC	CASSLGPVGQGASEQFF	17	TRBJ2-1	TRBV7-3	TRBD1	.
TGTGCCAGCAGCCCTTTATCAGGATACACCTTC	CASSPLSGYTF	11	TRBJ1-2	TRBV16	.	once
TGTGCCAGCATCCAGTGGGGGACTAGCGGGTCGTATACGCAGTATTTT	CASIQWGTSGSYTQYF	16	TRBJ2-3	TRBV5-6	TRBD2	.
TGCGCCAGCAGCCAAGGAGGCAGCATGAAAGAGACCCAGTACTTC	CASSQGGSMKETQYF	15	TRBJ2-5	TRBV4-3	.	.
TGTGCCAGCAGTGCCGGACAGCGGTACACAGATACGCAGTATTTT	CASSAGQRYTDTQYF	15	TRBJ2-3	TRBV25-1	.	.
TGTGCCAGCAGTTACGGACTAGCCTACAATGAGCAGTTCTTC	CASSYGLAYNEQFF	14	TRBJ2-1	TRBV6-6	TRBD2	.
TGTGCCAGCAGCCGCACAGTGTTAGCGGACCAAGAGACCCAGTACTTC	CASSRTVLADQETQYF	16	TRBJ2-5	TRBV7-9	.	.
TGTGCCATCAGTCGGGAGGCAAAAACCGGGGAGCTGTTTTTT	CAISREAKTGELFF	14	TRBJ2-2	TRBV10-3	TRBD2	.
TGTGCCAGCAGCTCGGGACACAGGAGCAACACCATATATTTT	CASSSGHRSNTIYF	14	TRBJ1-3	TRBV5-6	.	.
TGTGCCAGCAGCTCCCAAGGGGGCGGGAGGCACAATGAGCAGTTCTTC	CASSSQGGGRHNEQFF	16	TRBJ2-1	TRBV7-9	.	.
TGCGCCAGCAGCTCCCTAGCGGGAGAGCAGTACTTC	CASSSLAGEQYF	12	TRBJ2-7	TRBV5-1	TRBD2	once
TGTGCCAGCAGCTTCCCCCTGGAGACCCAGTTCTTC	CASSFPLETQFF	12	TRBJ2-1	TRBV7-9	.	.
TGTGCCAGCAGCGAGATACAGAAGATGAACACTGAAGCTTTCTTT	CASSEIQKMNTEAFF	15	TRBJ1-1	TRBV5-6	.	.
TGTGCCAGCAGCGCGGGGCTAGCGGGAGGGCCGGGAGAGCAGTACTTC	CASSAGLAGGPGEQYF	16	TRBJ2-7	TRBV13	TRBD2	.
TGTGCCAGCAACCAACTAGCACGCGAGCAGTACTTC	CASNQLAREQYF	12	TRBJ2-7	TRBV28	.	.
TGTGCCAGCAGCACCCGGGGGGGGGAAAACATTCAGTACTTC	CASSTRGGENIQYF	14	TRBJ2-4	TRBV5-6	TRBD2	few
TGTGCCAGCAGTACCGAGACACCACCCTACGAGCAGTACTTC	CASSTETPPYEQYF	14	TRBJ2-7	TRBV6-5	.	.
TGTGCCAGCATCTTGGACGACAGGGGGCTTCCGGCGAACACCGGGGAGCTGTTTTTT	CASILDDRGLPANTGELFF	19	TRBJ2-2	TRBV5-8	TRBD1	.
TGTGCCAGTAGTATAGAGGGCCTCTCTGGGGCCAACGTCCTGACTTTC	CASSIEGLSGANVLTF	16	TRBJ2-6	TRBV19	.	.
TGCAGTGCTAGAATGGACTACGAGCAGTACTTC	CSARMDYEQYF	11	TRBJ2-7	TRBV20-1	.	.
TGTGCCAGCAGCGTAGAACTAGCTTCCCACAATGAGCAGTTCTTC	CASSVELASHNEQFF	15	TRBJ2-1	TRBV9	.	.
TGTGCCAGCAGCGTGGAGGACAGGCCCTGGGAGACCCAGTACTTC	CASSVEDRPWETQYF	15	TRBJ2-5	TRBV4-2	TRBD1	.
TGCAGCGTAAGACTAGCGGGAGGGCTGGCCGGGGAGCTGTTTTTT	CSVRLAGGLAGELFF	15	TRBJ2-2	TRBV29-1	TRBD2	.
TGTGCCAGCAGCCGGGGGGGGTATTCGGGAAACACCATATATTTT	CASSRGGYSGNTIYF	15	TRBJ1-3	TRBV28	.	.
TGTGCCAGTAGGACCGGGACAGGGGTGATGTACTTC	CASRTGTGVMYF	12	TRBJ2-4	TRBV19	TRBD1	once
TGTGCCAGCAGCGTAGCCCCCCTAGGAGCCTACGAGCAGTACTTC	CASSVAPLGAYEQYF	15	TRBJ2-7	TRBV9	.	.
TGTGCCAGCAGGGGTGCAGGCTCCCTCAATCAGCCCCAGCATTTT	CASRGAGSLNQPQHF	15	TRBJ1-5	TRBV28	.	.
TGCGCCAGCAGCTTACGGACAGGGGGGGCAGAGACCCAGTACTTC	CASSLRTGGAETQYF	15	TRBJ2-5	TRBV5-1	TRBD1	.
TGTGCCAGCAGCCCACGGGGCGGGGAAGGGTTCTACGAGCAGTACTTC	CASSPRGGEGFYEQYF	16	TRBJ2-7	TRBV6-6	.	.
TGTGCCAGTAGTATTGGTACTAGCGGGAACAATGAGCAGTTCTTC	CASSIGTSGNNEQFF	15	TRBJ2-1	TRBV19	TRBD2	.
TGCAGCGTTCAGGTGAGCTCCTACGAGCAGTACTTC	CSVQVSSYEQYF	12	TRBJ2-7	TRBV29-1	.	.
TGCGCCAGCAGCCAAGATACCAGTAGAAACACCATATATTTT	CASSQDTSRNTIYF	14	TRBJ1-3	TRBV4-3	.	.
TGTGCCAGCAGCGTAGCGGGCACAGATACGCAGTATTTT	CASSVAGTDTQYF	13	TRBJ2-3	TRBV9	.	.
TGTGCCAGCAGTGACCTAGCGGGAGCCTACAATGAGCAGTTCTTC	CASSDLAGAYNEQFF	15	TRBJ2-1	TRBV6-4	TRBD2	.
TGTTCCAGCAGCTTAGAGATTACTAGCGAGTACGAGCAGTTCTTC	CSSSLEITSEYEQFF	15	TRBJ2-1	TRBV7-9	TRBD2	.
TGTGCCACCAGCAGGCTGGGTCTAGCGGGAGGGCCTCGGGAGACCCAGTACTTC	CATSRLGLAGGPRETQYF	18	TRBJ2-5	TRBV15	TRBD2	.
TGTGCCAGCAGTTTGGACGGACTTAATGACGGAAAACTGTTTTTT	CASSLDGLNDGKLFF	15	TRBJ1-4	TRBV6-5	.	.
TGTGCCAGCAGTTTATCGGCGGGGGGGAACATTCAGTACTTC	CASSLSAGGNIQYF	14	TRBJ2-4	TRBV28	TRBD2	.
TGTGCCAGCAGCGTAGCGGCGGGAGTCCGGGGAGATACGCAGTATTTT	CASSVAAGVRGDTQYF	16	TRBJ2-3	TRBV9	TRBD2	.
TGTGCCACCGCCGATCAACACAGGGTAACAGGAAACACCATATATTTT	CATADQHRVTGNTIYF	16	TRBJ1-3	TRBV19	.	once
TGCGCCAGCTCAACCGGGCCTCAGGGATCGGATACGCAGTATTTT	CASSTGPQGSDTQYF	15	TRBJ2-3	TRBV5-1	.	.
TGTGCCAGCAGCTTAGGGGACAGGAACACTGAAGCTTTCTTT	CASSLGDRNTEAFF	14	TRBJ1-1	TRBV7-2	TRBD1	.
TGTGCCAGCAGCTTAAAAGGGTTCGGACTGGCGAGTAGAGAGACCCAGTACTTC	CASSLKGFGLASRETQYF	18	TRBJ2-5	TRBV11-2	.	.